The 10 T cell receptor beta chains in this list originate from one sample, sequenced in a study of cytomegalovirus exposure and HLA in healthy donors. PCR involved 60 Vbeta and 13 Jbeta primers. Assay: immunoSEQ multiplex PCR; the TCRdb copy retains only in-frame clones and omits some. Of fewer than 200,000 clones listed, more than 75% are singletons. The sample consisted of PBMCs. Every receptor here comes from a young man in good health and CMV-seropositive.

The chain has TRBV5-4 and TRBJ1-1, with D perhaps TRBD1 (5 bases). CDR1 and CDR2 from the germline V gene are SGHNT and YYREEE (reference sequence). The CDR3 totals 17 residues. The V gene lost 0 bases and the J gene lost 0 bases, with 15 bases spanning the gap. This CDR3 reads CASSLVVFGGVNTEAFF. Written as DNA, the CDR3 is TGTGCCAGCAGCTTGGTGGTTTTCGGGGGTGTGAACACTGAAGCTTTCTTT.

This clone has only one observation. The chain has TRBV5-6 and TRBJ2-2; maybe TRBD2 (6 bases). V gave up 4 bases and J gave up 6 bases, with 13 bases separating them. The CDR3 covers 14 residues. The germline V gene has CDR1 SGHDT and CDR2 YYEEEE. For the CDR3, the DNA is TGTGCCAGCAGCACCCCCTGGGAGGCCGGGGAGCTGTTTTTT. Protein: CASSTPWEAGELFF.

The chain links TRBV4-2 to TRBJ2-2, with 8 positions matching TRBD2. Per the germline V gene, CDR1 is LGHNA and CDR2 is YNFKEQ. This CDR3 has 17 amino acids. The V and J ends lost 1 base and 6 bases, in that order; junction bases with no gene match: 10. CDR3 region: CASSQVGRSSGAGELFF. The CDR3 DNA reads as TGTGCCAGCAGCCAAGTAGGACGGAGTAGCGGGGCCGGGGAGCTGTTTTTT.

The chain links TRBV5-6 to TRBJ2-5; D is possibly TRBD1 (6 bases). The CDR3 length is 15 residues. V lost 0 bases, J lost 2 bases, and 11 bases lay in between. Germline lookup yields CDR1 SGHDT and CDR2 YYEEEE. The CDR3 DNA sequence: TGTGCCAGCAGCTTGGCCCGGACAGTACAAGAGACCCAGTACTTC. It yields the protein CASSLARTVQETQYF.

The rearrangement uses TRBV6-6 and TRBJ2-7; 7 bases are a match to TRBD2. The germline gives CDR1 MNHNY, CDR2 SVGAGI (reference sequence). The CDR3 totals 16 residues. After removal of 4 bases from V and 0 bases from J, the junction contained 9 bases not matched to a gene. The CDR3 loop reads CASSFATSSSSYEQYF. CDR3 in DNA: TGTGCCAGCAGTTTTGCGACTAGCTCAAGCTCCTACGAGCAGTACTTC.

The rearrangement links TRBV7-2 to TRBJ1-3; D is undetermined. Trimming removed 0 bases at V and 1 base at J, with 16 bases between. CDR1 and CDR2 from the germline V gene are SGHTA and FQGNSA. The CDR3 loop spans 18 amino acids. The CDR3 is CASSLARRGTVSGNTIYF. The DNA of the CDR3 is TGTGCCAGCAGCTTAGCAAGACGGGGTACAGTTTCTGGAAACACCATATATTTT.

The chain combines TRBV5-1 with TRBJ1-4; D is unclear. There are 13 residues in the CDR3. Per germline, CDR1 SGHRS and CDR2 YFSETQ. V lost 4 bases and J 5 bases, leaving 9 bases between the germline ends. DNA of the CDR3: TGCGCCAGCAGCGCGCGAGGGAATGAAAAACTGTTTTTT. It specifies CASSARGNEKLFF.

The V and J genes are TRBV10-3 and TRBJ2-3, with 10 bases lining up with TRBD1. With 11 bases clipped from V and 1 base from J, the junction kept 9 bases outside the gene matches. This CDR3 comprises 15 residues. Germline V gene sequence: CDR1 ENHRY, CDR2 SYGVKD. The CDR3: CAFGTGEGRTDTQYF. The CDR3 nucleotides read TGTGCCTTCGGGACAGGGGAGGGTCGCACAGATACGCAGTATTTT.

V is TRBV5-1 and J is TRBJ2-2, with a tentative D call TRBD1 (6 bases). The germline V gene has CDR1 SGHRS and CDR2 YFSETQ. Trimming took 3 bases from V and 2 from J, leaving 17 bases between them. CDR3 length equals 17 residues. The CDR3 sequence: CASSSSGALTNTGELFF. DNA of the CDR3: TGCGCCAGCAGCTCCTCAGGGGCCCTTACTAACACCGGGGAGCTGTTTTTT.

The rearrangement uses TRBV9 and TRBJ1-2; D is undetermined. The CDR3 loop spans 15 amino acids. The V end was cut by 1 base, the J end by 2 bases, with 12 bases between. Germline-derived CDR1 and CDR2 are SGDLS and YYNGEE. The CDR3 loop is CASSVSAGPNYGYTF. CDR3 bases: TGTGCCAGCAGCGTATCCGCGGGCCCAAACTATGGCTACACCTTC.